One and the same sample provided the 26 T cell receptor beta chains below, sequenced in a study of response to subunit inactivated influenza vaccine. TCRdb re-derived calls from the RT-PCR reads in MiXCR, one entry per CDR3 protein. This table has just under 550,000 distinct CDR3 sequences, roughly 25% appearing once. These data also featured in a second study, about T cells expressing NK-cell markers. This second study notes: cDNA encoding TCR beta was synthesized via 5'RACE template switching incorporating UMIs.

This specimen was CD4+ T cells sorted from PBMCs, taken 11 to 12 days after vaccination. These receptors were obtained from a man in his fifties or sixties who received an inactivated influenza vaccine.

In its sample, this clonotype was seen many times. The chain couples TRBV20-1 to TRBJ1-4, with D tentatively TRBD1 (5 bases). V was shortened by 1 base and J by 6 bases, with 18 bases between the two germline ends. Germline V CDR1 and CDR2: DFQATT, SNEGSKA (reference sequence). The CDR3 runs to 16 residues. The DNA of the CDR3 is TGCAGTGCTAGAGGGGGCGATCTCGCCATCGATGAAAAACTGTTTTTT. Protein: CSARGGDLAIDEKLFF.

This clonotype came up a few times. J is TRBJ2-1 and V is TRBV4-2, with no clear D. Germline lookup yields CDR1 LGHNA and CDR2 YNFKEQ. This CDR3 spans 16 amino acids. Trimming stripped 0 bases from V and 0 bases from J, with 9 bases between. DNA for the CDR3: TGTGCCAGCAGCCAAGATGCACCCGGCTCCTACAATGAGCAGTTCTTC. This gives the protein CASSQDAPGSYNEQFF.

Written as DNA, the CDR3 is TGCGCCAGCAGCCGAGACACCACGACAGGGCGCGAGCAGTACTTC. It codes for CASSRDTTTGREQYF. The chain links TRBV5-1 to TRBJ2-7; 7 positions match TRBD1. CDR1 and CDR2 from the germline V gene are SGHRS and YFSETQ. This CDR3 contains 15 residues. V was pared by 4 bases and J by 6 bases, with 13 bases of the junction left unmatched.

The genes are TRBV29-1 and TRBJ2-5; 14 bases are shared with TRBD2. Unmatched junction bases numbered 6, after V lost 8 bases and J lost 4 bases. This CDR3 has 14 residues. Germline V gene lookup returns CDR1 SQVTM and CDR2 ANQGSEA. Written as DNA, the CDR3 is TGCAGCACAGGGACTAGCGGGGGTGTAGAGACCCAGTACTTC. It codes for CSTGTSGGVETQYF.

In its sample, this clonotype was seen a few times. The chain is built from TRBV18 and TRBJ2-3; perhaps TRBD1 as D (6 bases). This CDR3 has 14 residues. The V gene lost 3 bases and the J gene lost 4 bases, with 11 bases spanning the gap. Germline V lookup: CDR1 KGHSH, CDR2 LQKENI. The CDR3 sequence: CASSPTNRADTQYF. Here the CDR3 DNA reads TGTGCCAGCTCACCTACAAACAGGGCAGATACGCAGTATTTT.

This clonotype was seen only a few times. The rearrangement joins TRBV3-1 to TRBJ1-2; maybe TRBD1 (5 bases). The CDR3 consists of 14 residues. Germline V gene data show CDR1 as LGHDT and CDR2 as YNNKEL (reference sequence). The V and J ends lost 4 bases and 8 bases respectively, with 17 bases between them. The CDR3 region is CASSLDAGTRGYTF. CDR3 DNA sequence: TGTGCCAGCAGCCTGGACGCAGGGACTCGCGGCTACACCTTC.

This clonotype was found a few times. The V gene is TRBV7-2, the J gene TRBJ2-2; no firm D call. Germline CDR1 SGHTA, CDR2 FQGNSA. This CDR3 spans 14 amino acids. Trimming left V 2 bases short and J 6 bases short, with 10 bases between. This CDR3 reads CASSLSIVSGELFF. The CDR3 region has the DNA TGTGCCAGCAGCTTATCAATCGTCTCCGGGGAGCTGTTTTTT. Drawing the rest from reference TRBV7-2 and TRBJ2-2, the complete variable domain is GAGVSQSPSNKVTEKGKDVELRCDPISGHTALYWYRQSLGQGLEFLIYFQGNSAPDKSGLPSDRFSAERTGGSVSTLTIQRTQQEDSAVYLCASSLSIVSGELFFGEGSRLTVL.

In this sample, this clonotype turned up many times. The chain has TRBV7-2 and TRBJ2-2, with a possible D match to TRBD2 (7 bases). Germline lookup yields CDR1 SGHTA and CDR2 FQGNSA. The CDR3 has 17 residues. The V and J ends lost 4 bases and 5 bases respectively, with 20 bases between them. The CDR3 loop is CASSSPAGAWGTGELFF. The CDR3 bases are TGTGCCAGCAGCTCCCCTGCGGGGGCCTGGGGGACCGGGGAGCTGTTTTTT.

This chain connects TRBV11-1 to TRBJ1-5, with TRBD1 matching over 8 bases. With V trimmed by 5 bases and J by 0 bases, 15 bases remained unmatched. The germline gives CDR1 SGHAT, CDR2 FQDESV (reference sequence). The CDR3 runs to 19 residues. For the CDR3, the DNA is TGTGCCAGCAGCAACTCAGGGGGCCCGACACGGTATAGCAATCAGCCCCAGCATTTT. As protein: CASSNSGGPTRYSNQPQHF.

This clonotype has only a few counts. The chain employs TRBV7-2 and TRBJ1-4, with 7 bases matching TRBD1. CDR3 length: 16 amino acids. V gave up 2 bases and J gave up 8 bases; unmatched junction bases: 11. Germline lookup yields CDR1 SGHTA and CDR2 FQGNSA. The CDR3 DNA follows: TGTGCCAGCAGCTTATTGGCAGGGGGAGGAGGGGAAAAACTGTTTTTT. It encodes CASSLLAGGGGEKLFF.

This clonotype has a handful of counts. The gene calls are TRBV6-1 and TRBJ2-7; 10 positions agree with TRBD1. The trim removed 5 bases at V and 2 bases at J, leaving 6 bases unmatched. CDR1 and CDR2 (germline): MNHNS, SASEGT. This CDR3 is built from 15 residues. This chain's CDR3 is CASSQGTGATYEQYF. CDR3 nucleotide sequence: TGTGCCAGCAGTCAAGGGACAGGGGCAACCTACGAGCAGTACTTC.

A few counts support this clonotype. This chain links TRBV11-1 with TRBJ2-3; 7 bases are shared with TRBD2. In germline, CDR1 is SGHAT, CDR2 FQDESV (reference sequence). This CDR3 is built from 17 residues. Trimming cost V 7 bases and J 0 bases; bases outside gene matches: 13. As DNA, the CDR3 is TGTGCCAGCACCCTAAGCCGAGCGGGAACTAGCACAGATACGCAGTATTTT. Translation: CASTLSRAGTSTDTQYF.

This clonotype was observed a few times. In DNA, the CDR3 is TGCGCCAGCAGCTGGGGACTAGCGGGAGACCTAGATACGCAGTATTTT. Amino acid sequence: CASSWGLAGDLDTQYF. The V call is TRBV5-1, the J call TRBJ2-3; the match to TRBD2 covers 14 bases. V dropped 3 bases and J dropped 5; count of bases not matched to a gene: 5. CDR3 length: 16 residues. Germline assignment: CDR1 SGHRS and CDR2 YFSETQ.

The chain combines TRBV30 with TRBJ2-2; TRBD1 aligns across 7 bases. J gave up 1 base and V 1 base, and 0 bases lay outside the gene matches. The CDR3 totals 14 residues. Per the germline V gene, CDR1 is GTSNPN and CDR2 is SVGIG (reference sequence). CDR3 bases: TGTGCCTGGAGTGGGACAGGGAACACCGGGGAGCTGTTTTTT. The encoded protein is CAWSGTGNTGELFF.

V is TRBV6-2 or TRBV6-3 and J is TRBJ2-5, with D possibly TRBD2 on 7 matching bases. The CDR3 sequence is 17 residues long. V was cut by 2 bases and J by 4 bases, with 20 bases left in between. CDR1 and CDR2 from the germline V gene are MNHEY and SVGEGT. CDR3 sequence reads: CASSYLSGSIQGETQYF. DNA for the CDR3: TGTGCCAGCAGTTACCTTAGCGGGTCGATACAGGGAGAGACCCAGTACTTC.

The gene calls are TRBV24-1 and TRBJ1-1, with TRBD1 identical over 8 bases. The CDR3 length is 13 residues. J lost 2 bases, V lost 10 bases, and 5 bases had no gene match. The germline gives CDR1 KGHDR, CDR2 SFDVKD. CDR3 DNA sequence: TGTGCCACACAGGACAGGGATAACACTGAAGCTTTCTTT. This translates into CATQDRDNTEAFF.

The rearrangement joins TRBV4-3 to TRBJ1-6; tentatively, D is TRBD1 (6 bases). CDR3 length equals 17 residues. The germline V gene has CDR1 LGHNA and CDR2 YSLEER. Trimming left V 0 bases short and J 10 bases short, with 19 bases between. The DNA for the CDR3 is TGCGCCAGCAGCCAAGACCCGGCGCAGGGGTTTTACTCACCCCTCCACTTT. Translated: CASSQDPAQGFYSPLHF.

This chain links TRBV6-4 with TRBJ1-1, with unresolved D. V lost 4 bases and J lost 7, with 13 bases in between. The germline gives CDR1 MRHNA, CDR2 SNTAGT. This CDR3 has 13 amino acids. CDR3 sequence reads: CASSVTPGNEAFF. The DNA of the CDR3 is TGTGCCAGCAGTGTGACACCCGGCAATGAAGCTTTCTTT.

This clonotype was counted a few times. The rearrangement uses TRBV6-1 and TRBJ1-6; D is ambiguous. The CDR3 has 13 residues. From germline, CDR1 is MNHNS and CDR2 SASEGT. The V and J ends lost 10 bases and 8 bases respectively, with 15 bases between them. CDR3 sequence: CATRQGSDSPLHF. In DNA form, the CDR3 reads TGTGCCACCCGACAAGGATCCGATTCACCCCTCCACTTT.

This clonotype was detected many times. The rearrangement links TRBV20-1 to TRBJ2-7; possibly TRBD2 for D (5 bases). V was clipped by 6 bases and J by 0 bases, with 15 bases between them. The CDR3 totals 14 residues. From germline, CDR1 is DFQATT and CDR2 SNEGSKA (reference sequence). CDR3 bases: TGCAGTGCCGGGTCCTGGGCGGGCTCCTACGAGCAGTACTTC. It encodes CSAGSWAGSYEQYF.

The J gene is TRBJ2-1, the V gene TRBV12-5, with 11 bases fitting TRBD2. The germline CDR1 and CDR2 sequences are LGHNT and FRNRAP. The CDR3 totals 16 residues. With V trimmed by 1 base and J by 5 bases, 4 bases remained unmatched. CDR3 coding DNA: TGTGCTAGTGGTTTGGATACTAGCGGGGGAAACAATGAGCAGTTCTTC. Its translation: CASGLDTSGGNNEQFF. Combining the CDR3 with reference TRBV12-5 and TRBJ2-1 gives the whole variable domain DARVTQTPRHKVTEMGQEVTMRCQPILGHNTVFWYRQTMMQGLELLAYFRNRAPLDDSGMPKDRFSAEMPDATLATLKIQPSEPRDSAVYFCASGLDTSGGNNEQFFGPGTRLTVL.

The J gene is TRBJ1-2, the V gene TRBV5-1; D might be TRBD1 (6 bases). CDR1 is SGHRS and CDR2 is YFSETQ in the germline V gene. The V end lost 0 bases, the J end lost 8 bases, and 14 bases lay between the germline ends. There are 14 residues in the CDR3. CDR3 coding DNA: TGCGCCAGCAGCTTGGCCCCAGGGGTGAAGGGCTACACCTTC. This sequence encodes CASSLAPGVKGYTF.

The chain is built from TRBV5-1 and TRBJ1-2; D not certain. V was shortened by 3 bases and J by 4 bases, with 19 bases between the two germline ends. CDR1 SGHRS and CDR2 YFSETQ come from the germline V gene. This CDR3 has 16 amino acids. CDR3 coding DNA: TGCGCCAGCAGCTCGGCGGGCCAGGCGGTATCCTATGGCTACACCTTC. Translation gives CASSSAGQAVSYGYTF.

V is TRBV12-3 or TRBV12-4 and J is TRBJ2-7; D perhaps matches TRBD2 (6 bases). This CDR3 has 14 amino acids. The ends were cut back, 5 bases at V and 0 bases at J, with 11 bases in the middle. CDR3 in amino acids: CASSRLGGSYEQYF. CDR3 sequence (DNA): TGTGCCAGCAGTCGCCTGGGGGGCTCCTACGAGCAGTACTTC.

This clonotype was counted a few times. A much larger clone differs from this one at a single base, so this may be a read error. This chain connects TRBV12-3 or TRBV12-4 to TRBJ2-5; the match to TRBD2 covers 8 bases. The CDR3 totals 15 residues. J gave up 4 bases and V 6 bases, and 10 bases lay outside the gene matches. The DNA for the CDR3 is TGTGCCAGCAGCATCGCTGCGGGGGGCCCAGAGACCCAGTACTTC. Amino acid sequence: CASSIAAGGPETQYF.

In this sample, this clonotype turned up a few times. CDR3 nucleotides: TGTGCCAGCAGTTACGTCAGGGAGGCTTTCTTT. Translation gives CASSYVREAFF. V usage is TRBV6-2 or TRBV6-3 and J usage is TRBJ1-1; TRBD1 might be the D (5 bases). CDR3 length: 11 amino acids. CDR1 is MNHEY and CDR2 is SVGEGT in the germline V gene. V was trimmed by 2 bases and J by 11 bases, leaving 9 bases between them.